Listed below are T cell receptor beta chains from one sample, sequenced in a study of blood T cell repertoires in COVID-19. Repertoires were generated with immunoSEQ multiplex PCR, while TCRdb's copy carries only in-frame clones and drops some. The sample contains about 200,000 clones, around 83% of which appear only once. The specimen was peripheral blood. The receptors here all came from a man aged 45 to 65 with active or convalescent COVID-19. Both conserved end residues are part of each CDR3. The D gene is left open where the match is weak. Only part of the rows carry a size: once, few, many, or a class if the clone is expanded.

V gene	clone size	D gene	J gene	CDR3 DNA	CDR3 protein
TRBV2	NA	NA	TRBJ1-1	TGTGCCAGCAGTGAAGCCGCAGGGAACACTGAAGCTTTCTTT	CASSEAAGNTEAFF
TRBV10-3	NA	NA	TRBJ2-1	TGTGCCATGGCAGGACTTGGCGGAACAGCGGACAATGAGCAGTTCTTC	CAMAGLGGTADNEQFF
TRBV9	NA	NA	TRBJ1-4	TGTGCCAGCAGCGTAGTTAGCCCGGGGGATGAAAAACTGTTTTTT	CASSVVSPGDEKLFF
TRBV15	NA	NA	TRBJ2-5	TGTGCCACCAGCAGAGCGGAGAGGGAGGTGGAGACCCAGTACTTC	CATSRAEREVETQYF
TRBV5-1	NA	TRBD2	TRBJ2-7	TGCGCCAGCAGCTTGGGACTAGCGTTTTCCTACGAGCAGTACTTC	CASSLGLAFSYEQYF
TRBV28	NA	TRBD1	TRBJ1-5	TGTGCCAGCAGTCCCCCGGACAGGGTCAATCAGCCCCAGCATTTT	CASSPPDRVNQPQHF
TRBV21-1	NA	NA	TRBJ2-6	TGTGCCAGCAGCATACCGGGACAGGGGGTATTCTCTGGGGCCAACGTCCTGACTTTC	CASSIPGQGVFSGANVLTF
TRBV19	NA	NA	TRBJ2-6	TGTGCCAGTAGTATAGATCGGGGTAGAACTGGGGCCAACGTCCTGACTTTC	CASSIDRGRTGANVLTF
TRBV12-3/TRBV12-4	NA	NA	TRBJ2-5	TGTGCCAGCAGTTTTCTGGGGGGAGAGACCCAGTACTTC	CASSFLGGETQYF
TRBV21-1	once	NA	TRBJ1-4	TGTGCCAGCAGCAAAGTGGGAGGGGAGGGGATCAATGAAAAACTGTTTTTT	CASSKVGGEGINEKLFF
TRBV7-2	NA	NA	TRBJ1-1	TGTGCCAGCAGCTTAGGGGGGCGGGACACTGAAGCTTTCTTT	CASSLGGRDTEAFF
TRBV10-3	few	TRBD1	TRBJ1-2	TGTGCCATCAGTTGGACAGGGACGGTAGCTGGCTACACCTTC	CAISWTGTVAGYTF
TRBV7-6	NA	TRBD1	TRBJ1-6	TGTGCCAGCAGCGGACCGGGACAGGGTATTGTACCCCTCCACTTT	CASSGPGQGIVPLHF
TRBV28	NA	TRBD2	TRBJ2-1	TGTGCCAGCAGTCCCCCTAGCGGGTCACACAATGAGCAGTTCTTC	CASSPPSGSHNEQFF
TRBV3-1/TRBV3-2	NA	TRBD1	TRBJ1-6	TGTGCCAGCAGCCAAGGGACAGGGGGGGCCTCGTATTCACCCCTCCACTTT	CASSQGTGGASYSPLHF
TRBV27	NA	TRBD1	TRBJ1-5	TGTGCCAGCAGCGCGAGGGGACAGGGTGCCAATCAGCCCCAGCATTTT	CASSARGQGANQPQHF
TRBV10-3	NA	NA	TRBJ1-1	TGTGCCATAGCTCAGGGTGCGAACACTGAAGCTTTCTTT	CAIAQGANTEAFF
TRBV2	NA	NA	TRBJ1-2	TGTGCCAGCAGTGAGAACTTTAACTATGGCTACACCTTC	CASSENFNYGYTF
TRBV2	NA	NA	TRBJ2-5	TGTGCCAGCATTGGTACAGCCGAAAAAGAGACCCAGTACTTC	CASIGTAEKETQYF
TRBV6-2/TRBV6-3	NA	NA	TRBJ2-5	TGTGCCAGCAGTTACGTAGTGGAGACCCAGTACTTC	CASSYVVETQYF
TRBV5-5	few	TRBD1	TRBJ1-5	TGTGCCAGCAGCTCCGGGACAGGTCGCAATCAGCCCCAGCATTTT	CASSSGTGRNQPQHF
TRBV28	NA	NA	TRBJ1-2	TGTGCCAGCAGTACCCGGACACCGGAGGGCTACACCTTC	CASSTRTPEGYTF
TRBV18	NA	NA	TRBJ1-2	TGTGCCAGCTCACCAGGGAGTTTCTATGGCTACACCTTC	CASSPGSFYGYTF